Below, 7 T cell receptor beta chains from the same sample are listed, as sequenced in a study of human versus mouse CDR3 diversity and MHC coevolution. Sequencing used immunoSEQ multiplex PCR; TCRdb keeps in-frame clones, though not all of them. Among around 77,000 clones listed, 85% to 95% were seen once. The sequenced material came from naive CD4+ T cells from blood. Subset denoted: CD45RO-negative CD62L-positive naive CD4 T cells. These receptors all come from a person aged 30-69 years in good health.

The V and J genes are TRBV5-1 and TRBJ1-1; D is uncertain. In germline, CDR1 is SGHRS, CDR2 YFSETQ. V was trimmed by 4 bases and J by 4 bases, leaving 14 bases between them. This CDR3 has 14 residues. The CDR3 bases are TGCGCCAGCAGCCTCCAATTGGGAGGCACTGAAGCTTTCTTT. Translating it yields CASSLQLGGTEAFF.

The chain is built from TRBV18 and TRBJ1-1; D perhaps matches TRBD1 (6 bases). CDR1 and CDR2 from the germline V gene are KGHSH and LQKENI. Trimming stripped 2 bases from V and 9 bases from J, with 16 bases between. This CDR3 is built from 14 residues. This CDR3 is CASSPVEAGAQAFF. The DNA for the CDR3 is TGTGCCAGCTCACCAGTAGAGGCAGGGGCTCAAGCTTTCTTT.

The V call is TRBV29-1, the J call TRBJ1-5; maybe TRBD1 (6 bases). Trimming shortened V by 3 bases and J by 6 bases, and 12 bases separated the two germline ends. Germline-derived CDR1 and CDR2 are SQVTM and ANQGSEA. The CDR3 runs to 13 residues. Written as DNA, the CDR3 is TGCAGCGTTGATCAGGGGCGAGGTCAGCCCCAGCATTTT. Protein: CSVDQGRGQPQHF.

The J gene is TRBJ2-3, the V gene TRBV2, with 8 bases matching TRBD2. Germline values: CDR1 SNHLY, CDR2 FYNNEI. The CDR3 contains 15 residues. Trimming at V came to 8 bases and at J to 6 bases, leaving 13 bases not matched to a gene. The CDR3 reads CASGIAAGAWDTQYF. The CDR3 DNA follows: TGTGCCAGCGGAATTGCAGCGGGAGCATGGGATACGCAGTATTTT.

The rearrangement links TRBV27 to TRBJ2-7, with TRBD2 identical over 14 bases. V was clipped by 11 bases and J by 6 bases; unmatched bases: 9. This CDR3 is built from 14 residues. Germline values: CDR1 MNHEY, CDR2 SMNVEV (reference sequence). The CDR3 region has the DNA TGTGCCGTACGCCCGGGACTAGCGGGAGTCGAGCAGTACTTC. Amino acids: CAVRPGLAGVEQYF.

The V call is TRBV5-8, the J call TRBJ1-5, with D perhaps TRBD1 (6 bases). The CDR3 loop spans 16 amino acids. V shed 4 bases and J shed 3 bases, with 17 bases lying between them. CDR1 and CDR2 (germline): SGHTS, YDEGEE. The CDR3 spells CASSRRGGAINQPQHF. CDR3 DNA sequence: TGTGCCAGCAGCCGCCGGGGGGGGGCTATCAATCAGCCCCAGCATTTT.

This sequence joins TRBV6-6 and TRBJ1-3; the match to TRBD1 covers 7 bases. The germline V gene encodes CDR1 MNHNY and CDR2 SVGAGI (reference sequence). The length of the CDR3 is 15 residues. J lost 0 bases, V lost 5 bases, and 4 bases had no gene match. The CDR3 DNA reads TGTGCCAGCAGTCGGACAGGCCTCTCTGGAAACACCATATATTTT. Encoded protein: CASSRTGLSGNTIYF.